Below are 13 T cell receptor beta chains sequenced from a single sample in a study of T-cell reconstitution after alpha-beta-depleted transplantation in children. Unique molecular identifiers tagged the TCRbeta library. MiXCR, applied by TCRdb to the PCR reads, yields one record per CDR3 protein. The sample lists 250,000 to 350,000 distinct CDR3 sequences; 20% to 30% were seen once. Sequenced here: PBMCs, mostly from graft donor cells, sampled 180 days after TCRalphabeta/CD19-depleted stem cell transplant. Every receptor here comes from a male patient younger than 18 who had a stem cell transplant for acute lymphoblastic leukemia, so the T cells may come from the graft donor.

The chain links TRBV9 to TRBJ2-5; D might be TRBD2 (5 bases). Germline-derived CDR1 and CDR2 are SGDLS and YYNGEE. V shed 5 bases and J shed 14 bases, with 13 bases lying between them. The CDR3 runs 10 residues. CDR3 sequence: CASSLEGFYF. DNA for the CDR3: TGTGCCAGCAGTTTAGAGGGATTTTACTTC.

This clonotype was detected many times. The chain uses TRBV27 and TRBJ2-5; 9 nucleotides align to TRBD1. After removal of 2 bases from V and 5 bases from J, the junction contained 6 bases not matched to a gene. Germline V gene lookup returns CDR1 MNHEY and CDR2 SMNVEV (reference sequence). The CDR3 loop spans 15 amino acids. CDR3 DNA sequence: TGTGCCAGCAGTTTACGCACAGGGGGCGGGGAGACCCAGTACTTC. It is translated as CASSLRTGGGETQYF.

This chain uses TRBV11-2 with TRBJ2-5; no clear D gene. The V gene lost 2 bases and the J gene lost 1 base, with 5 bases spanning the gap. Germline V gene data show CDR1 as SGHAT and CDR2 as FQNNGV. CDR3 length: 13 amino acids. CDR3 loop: CASSLWTQETQYF. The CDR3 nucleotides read TGTGCCAGCAGCTTATGGACCCAAGAGACCCAGTACTTC.

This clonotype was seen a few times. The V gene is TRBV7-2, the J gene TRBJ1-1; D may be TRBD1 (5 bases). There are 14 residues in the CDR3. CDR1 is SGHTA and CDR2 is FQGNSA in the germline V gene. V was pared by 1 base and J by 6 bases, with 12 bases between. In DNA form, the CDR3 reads TGTGCCAGCAGCTTAGAGACGTGGGGGGCTGAAGCTTTCTTT. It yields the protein CASSLETWGAEAFF.

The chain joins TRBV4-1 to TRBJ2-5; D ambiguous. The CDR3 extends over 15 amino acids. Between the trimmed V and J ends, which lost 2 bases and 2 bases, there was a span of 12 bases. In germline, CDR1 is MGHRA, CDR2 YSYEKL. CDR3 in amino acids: CASSQSPARQETQYF. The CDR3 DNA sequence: TGCGCCAGCAGCCAAAGCCCAGCCCGGCAAGAGACCCAGTACTTC.

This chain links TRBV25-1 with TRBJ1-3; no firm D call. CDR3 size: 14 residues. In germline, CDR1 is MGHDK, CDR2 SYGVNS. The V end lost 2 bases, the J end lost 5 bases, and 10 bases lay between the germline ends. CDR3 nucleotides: TGTGCCAGCAGTGAAAGTGGATCCAGAAACACCATATATTTT. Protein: CASSESGSRNTIYF.

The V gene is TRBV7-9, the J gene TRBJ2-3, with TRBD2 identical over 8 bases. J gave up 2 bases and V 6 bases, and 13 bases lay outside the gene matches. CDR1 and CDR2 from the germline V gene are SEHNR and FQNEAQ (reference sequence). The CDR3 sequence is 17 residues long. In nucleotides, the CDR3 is TGTGCCAGCAGTCCCCTCGGCGGGAGGCTATTCACAGATACGCAGTATTTT. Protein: CASSPLGGRLFTDTQYF.

CDR3 nucleotides: TGTGCCAGCAGACGCGTCCTCGGACTAGCGGGAGTGAAAAGAGAGACCCAGTACTTC. Encoded protein: CASRRVLGLAGVKRETQYF. The chain links TRBV11-1 to TRBJ2-5, with 13 bases matching TRBD2. CDR1 is SGHAT and CDR2 is FQDESV in the germline V gene (reference sequence). V gave up 6 bases and J gave up 4 bases; unmatched junction bases: 17. The CDR3 covers 19 residues.

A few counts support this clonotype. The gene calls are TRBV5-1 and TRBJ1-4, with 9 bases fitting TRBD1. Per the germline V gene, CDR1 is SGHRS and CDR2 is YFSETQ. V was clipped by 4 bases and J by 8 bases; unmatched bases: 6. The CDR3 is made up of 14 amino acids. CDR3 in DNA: TGCGCCAGCAGCCCCGGGACAGGGTACGAAAAACTGTTTTTT. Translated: CASSPGTGYEKLFF. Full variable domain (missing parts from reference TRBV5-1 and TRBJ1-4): KAGVTQTPRYLIKTRGQQVTLSCSPISGHRSVSWYQQTPGQGLQFLFEYFSETQRNKGNFPGRFSGRQFSNSRSEMNVSTLELGDSALYLCASSPGTGYEKLFFGSGTQLSVL.

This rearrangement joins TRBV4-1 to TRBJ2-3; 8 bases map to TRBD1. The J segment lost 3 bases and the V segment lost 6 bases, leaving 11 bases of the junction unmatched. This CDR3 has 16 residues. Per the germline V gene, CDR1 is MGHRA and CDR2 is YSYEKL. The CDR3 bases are TGCGCCAGCAGGCTAGACAGGGGAAGGAAAACAGATACGCAGTATTTT. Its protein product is CASRLDRGRKTDTQYF.

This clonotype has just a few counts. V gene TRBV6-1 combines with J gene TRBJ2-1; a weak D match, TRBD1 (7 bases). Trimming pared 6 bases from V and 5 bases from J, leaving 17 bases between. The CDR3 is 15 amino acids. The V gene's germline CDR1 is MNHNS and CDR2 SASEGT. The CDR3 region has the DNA TGTGCCAGCAGCGAGGGGGCTAGCGCGAACAATGAGCAGTTCTTC. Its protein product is CASSEGASANNEQFF.

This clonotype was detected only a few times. The CDR3 nucleotides are TGTGCCAGCAGCCCCTATCGGACCGACACCCTGAGCTCCTACGAGCAGTACTTC. This codes for CASSPYRTDTLSSYEQYF. This chain links TRBV11-2 with TRBJ2-7; no reliable D call. Trimming cost V 5 bases and J 0 bases, with 23 bases left between them. CDR1 is SGHAT, CDR2 FQNNGV, per germline. The CDR3 consists of 18 residues.

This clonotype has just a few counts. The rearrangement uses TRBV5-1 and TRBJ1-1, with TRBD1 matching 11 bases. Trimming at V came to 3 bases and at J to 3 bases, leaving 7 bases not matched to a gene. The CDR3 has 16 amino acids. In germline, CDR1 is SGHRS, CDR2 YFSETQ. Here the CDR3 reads CASSSGQGAAYTEAFF. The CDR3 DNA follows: TGCGCCAGCAGCTCTGGACAGGGGGCGGCCTACACTGAAGCTTTCTTT.